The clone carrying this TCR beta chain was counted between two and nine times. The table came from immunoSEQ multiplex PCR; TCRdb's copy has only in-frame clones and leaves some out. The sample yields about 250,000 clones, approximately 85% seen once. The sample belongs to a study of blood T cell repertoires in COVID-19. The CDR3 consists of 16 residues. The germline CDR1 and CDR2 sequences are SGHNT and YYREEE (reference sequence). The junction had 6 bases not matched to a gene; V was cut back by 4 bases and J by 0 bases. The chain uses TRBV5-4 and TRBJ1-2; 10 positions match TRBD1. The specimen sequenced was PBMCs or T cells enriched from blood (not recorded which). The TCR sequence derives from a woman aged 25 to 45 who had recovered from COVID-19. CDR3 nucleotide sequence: TGTGCCAGCAGCCGACAGGGGGCTCGGTCTAACTATGGCTACACCTTC. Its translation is CASSRQGARSNYGYTF.